This T cell receptor beta chain emerged from a study of siplizumab effects on memory and regulatory T cells. This clone was detected only once. Its antigen is unidentified. Per sample, 10^5 or so TCR templates underwent assay. The assay was immunoSEQ multiplex PCR, and TCRdb's table has in-frame clones only and misses some. The sample consists of some 100,000 clones, approximately 93% of them appearing once. V lost 4 bases to trimming and J lost 4 bases; unmatched junction nucleotides: 10. The CDR3 has 16 amino acids. Germline-derived CDR1 and CDR2 are MNHNS and SASEGT. Study results and limitations: Roughly 80-95% of proliferating CD4+ or CD8+ clones lacked a naive or memory phenotype that could be assigned. Naive T cells appeared more varied than memory cells and looked like key alloresponse contributors. There was no confirmation of the suppressive function of proliferating Tregs from siplizumab cultures.

The receptor was isolated from a human donor in good health. Material for sequencing was CD8+ T cells sorted from blood. The V gene is TRBV6-1, the J gene TRBJ2-4; 7 bases match TRBD1. CDR3 region: CASSATGTVSKNIQYF. The DNA of the CDR3 is TGTGCCAGCAGTGCTACCGGGACAGTTAGTAAAAACATTCAGTACTTC.